This T cell receptor beta chain was documented in a study of shared clonotypes between healthy human individuals. The method was immunoSEQ multiplex PCR; TCRdb's version includes in-frame clones alone and lacks a portion of them. Of fewer than 1.6 million clones listed, approximately 98.5% are singletons. In the case of this clone: Its antigen is unknown.

Study findings and constraints: Across several donors, naive CD4 shared 5% to 6%, naive CD8 over 3%, memory CD4 about 2.4%, memory CD8 approximately 0.4%.

Trimming stripped 6 bases from V and 4 bases from J, with 10 bases between. Germline V gene data show CDR1 as MDHEN and CDR2 as SYDVKM. The CDR3 runs to 12 residues. The gene calls are TRBV28 and TRBJ2-7, with D tentatively TRBD1 (5 bases). The clonotype comes from a man aged 25-45 years in good health. The sequencing input was naive CD4+ T cells sorted from blood. Indicated subset: CD45RA+ positively selected. Written as DNA, the CDR3 is TGTGCCAGCAGATCAGGGTTTTACGAGCAGTACTTC. This codes for CASRSGFYEQYF. The variable domain in full, with the rest retrieved from reference TRBV28 and TRBJ2-7, is DVKVTQSSRYLVKRTGEKVFLECVQDMDHENMFWYRQDPGLGLRLIYFSYDVKMKEKGDIPEGYSVSREKKERFSLILESASTNQTSMYLCASRSGFYEQYFGPGTRLTVT.